This note documents a single T cell receptor (beta chain) sequence. In the study's own analysis: It was from reference gene primer amplification that nucleated cell counts were estimated. Assay: immunoSEQ multiplex PCR; the TCRdb copy retains only in-frame clones and omits some. V and J calls plus clone size are reproduced from that table; the DNA served to infer D and trimming. The profile shows about 130,000 clones, about 83% of them singletons. The CDR3 length is 12 residues. Germline-derived CDR1 and CDR2 are LNHDA and SQIVND (reference sequence). The ends were cut back, 7 bases at V and 8 bases at J, with 14 bases in the middle. These data come from a study of blood T cell repertoires in COVID-19.

Sequencing was done on a sample of peripheral blood. The chain carries TRBV19 and TRBJ1-2, with D possibly matching TRBD1 (6 bases). The TCR originated in a human donor in a cohort sampled during active COVID-19. The DNA of the CDR3 is TGTGCCAGTACGGCGGGGGCGCACGGCTACACCTTC. It is translated as CASTAGAHGYTF.